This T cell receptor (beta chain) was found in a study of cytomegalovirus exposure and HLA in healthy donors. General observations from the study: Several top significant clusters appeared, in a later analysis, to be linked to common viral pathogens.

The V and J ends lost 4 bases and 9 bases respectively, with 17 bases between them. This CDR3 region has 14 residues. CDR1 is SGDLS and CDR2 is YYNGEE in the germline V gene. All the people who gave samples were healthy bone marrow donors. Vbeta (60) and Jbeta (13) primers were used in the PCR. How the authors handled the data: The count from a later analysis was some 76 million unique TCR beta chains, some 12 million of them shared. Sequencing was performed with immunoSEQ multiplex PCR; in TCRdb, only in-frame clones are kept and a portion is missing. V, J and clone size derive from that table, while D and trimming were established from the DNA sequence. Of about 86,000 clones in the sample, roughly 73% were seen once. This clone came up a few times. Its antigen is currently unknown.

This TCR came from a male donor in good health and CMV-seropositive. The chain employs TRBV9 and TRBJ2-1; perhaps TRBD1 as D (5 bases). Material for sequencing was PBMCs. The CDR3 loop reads CASSPPSAQGEQFF. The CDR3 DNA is TGTGCCAGCAGCCCCCCTTCAGCGCAGGGTGAGCAGTTCTTC. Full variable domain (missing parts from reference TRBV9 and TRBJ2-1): DSGVTQTPKHLITATGQRVTLRCSPRSGDLSVYWYQQSLDQGLQFLIQYYNGEERAKGNILERFSAQQFPDLHSELNLSSLELGDSALYFCASSPPSAQGEQFFGPGTRLTVL.